This section outlines one T cell receptor beta chain sequence together with its context. Its binding antigen is unknown. No much larger clone is present one base from it, and per-base qualities are unavailable. The donors were healthy, HIV-negative adults with no recently reported acute infections or vaccinations. All donors were Caucasian adults living in Nashville, Tennessee, USA. CD4+ T cells were enriched by magnetic negative selection; naive cells were then positively selected on CD45RA, and the negative fraction formed the memory subset. Blood was collected by leukapheresis, and PBMCs were isolated by Ficoll-Histopaque density gradient centrifugation and then cryopreserved in liquid nitrogen vapor phase. Analytical flow cytometry was used to check the purity and quantity of each magnetically sorted T cell population. Genomic DNA was isolated from each sorted fraction and quantified by UV absorbance on a Nanodrop 2000c.

The sample comes from a study of shared clonotypes between healthy human individuals (dated by TCRdb to the early 2020s). Turning to the overall study: Three men and a couple of women, aged 18 to 49 years, made up the cohort. Leukapheresis yielded between about 0.85 and 10 billion PBMCs per donor. To increase sequencing depth and limit assay-specific biases, different laboratories used diverse techniques to prepare libraries and sequence TCR repertoires. The study deeply sequenced blood TCR repertoires of five healthy adults to estimate repertoire size and the extent of clonotype sharing between individuals. For each donor, three plates each were used for CD4 naive and CD4 memory, two plates were used for CD8 naive, and one plate was used for CD8 memory. Beyond this particular receptor, the publication reports: Compared with non-shared clonotypes, the clonotypes found in all four sorted-subset donors had higher generation probabilities. Across a few donors, roughly 5.1% of naive CD4, roughly 3.4% of naive CD8, approximately 2.5% of memory CD4, and 0.4% of memory CD8 clonotypes were shared. Pairwise subsampling led to the expectation that sequencing depth would affect the degree of clonotype sharing among donors. Naive subsets generally had larger estimated clonotype richness than memory subsets. The genetic and exposure-history diversity represented was limited by the small number of donors. Sampling was limited to blood, and TCR repertoires in tissue likely differ from TCR repertoires in blood. Incomplete sequencing was indicated by rarefaction of sorted-subset datasets, despite the large sequencing depth.

TCR CDR3 regions were amplified from genomic DNA by multiplex PCR using the deep immunoSEQ assay. For each cell subset, the extracted genomic DNA was distributed evenly across all wells of several immunoSEQ 96-well plates, and each plate served as one replicate. For sorted subsets, about 0.2 ug genomic DNA, equal to 30,000 to 35,000 T cell genomes, was loaded into each replicate PCR. Purified libraries were quantified with a Qubit 3.0 fluorometer, sized on a Bioanalyzer 2100, and re-quantified with the KAPA Library Quantification kit. A separate single-read 150-cycle Illumina NextSeq 550 flow cell was used to sequence each immunoSEQ 96-well plate. Regarding the original processing steps: The immunoSEQ output contained only junctional sequences without quality scores, so filtering could not match that applied to full-length reads. Sequences were annotated with PyIR, a Python wrapper for IgBLAST v1.9, using IMGT germline references to assign V/J genes and CDR3. Any read was removed if the V/J assignment was weak (E-value above 1e-6), the CDR3 was missing, or the read contained stop codons, out-of-frame junctions, or ambiguous translated residues. V3J clonotypes were defined by identical inferred V gene, J gene, and CDR3 amino acid sequence. The percentage overlap between two repertoires was calculated by dividing the number of shared unique clonotypes by the size of the smaller repertoire. RTK rarefaction, the Chao1 estimator, and Recon v2.1 estimates of unobserved clonotypes were used to assess repertoire richness. OLGA was used to compute generation probabilities for all TCRbeta clonotypes that the gDNA method yielded from a few donors. The immuneACCESS repertoire file appears here via TCRdb, limited to in-frame rearrangements. These files lack a portion of the clones; in checked studies, under half of the deficit traces to unresolved V genes, and the cause of the others is not known. The DNA gave D and trimming, while V, J and clone size come from that table. Here the sample has about 710,000 clones; around 73% occur a single time. The ten top clones hold 1.5% to 2% of the sample.

The germline V gene provides CDR1 SGHAT and CDR2 FQNNGV. Reading from cysteine to phenylalanine, the CDR3 counts 16 amino acids. The entry retains the CDR3 DNA only, 48 bases that are in frame from base 1. At the junction V is shortened by 3 bases and J by 5 bases, with 19 bases in between. This TCR was recovered from a woman in her 30s in good health. The sequenced sample was memory CD4+ T cells sorted from blood. The cell subset or site label, read with the paper, signifies: CD45RA-negative fraction. The rearrangement combines TRBV11-2 with TRBJ2-5, and the D gene may be TRBD2, 6 bases matching. The sequence in DNA is TGTGCCAGCAGCTTCGTCGGGGGAGGAACTGGGGAGACCCAGTACTTC. Its translation reads: CASSFVGGGTGETQYF. Joined to the reference TRBV11-2 and TRBJ2-5 proteins, this CDR3 gives the full variable domain: EAGVAQSPRYKIIEKRQSVAFWCNPISGHATLYWYQQILGQGPKLLIQFQNNGVVDDSQLPKDRFSAERLKGVDSTLKIQPAKLEDSAVYLCASSFVGGGTGETQYFGPGTRLLVL.